A selection of T cell receptor beta chains follows, all from one sample in a study of cytomegalovirus exposure and HLA in healthy donors. This table comes from immunoSEQ multiplex PCR, and its TCRdb copy is limited to in-frame clones, with some not included. This table holds 150,000 to 200,000 clones, around four fifths found once. The sequenced sample consisted of PBMCs. The receptors were sampled from a woman aged 18-29 years in good health and CMV-seronegative. Each CDR3 is given with its conserved first and last residue. D genes are given only for firm matches. Clone size is shown for a subset of rows, as once, few, many or a class of expanded clone.

V	J	size	D	CDR3	DNA
TRBV6-1	TRBJ1-2	-	-	CASSAPGRNIYGYTF	TGTGCCAGCAGTGCCCCGGGGAGGAACATCTATGGCTACACCTTC
TRBV6-1	TRBJ1-6	-	-	CASSSSYNSPLHF	TGTGCCAGCTCGAGCTCCTATAATTCACCCCTCCACTTT
TRBV30	TRBJ1-6	-	TRBD1	CAWMGQVNSPLHF	TGTGCCTGGATGGGACAGGTTAATTCACCCCTCCACTTT
TRBV27	TRBJ1-5	-	TRBD1	CASSEQGAIGNQPQHF	TGTGCCAGCAGCGAACAGGGGGCTATCGGCAATCAGCCCCAGCATTTT
TRBV9	TRBJ1-6	-	TRBD1	CASSVGPGQDSPLHF	TGTGCCAGCAGCGTAGGGCCAGGACAGGATTCACCCCTCCACTTT
TRBV19	TRBJ1-5	-	TRBD1	CASSDGQGSSNQPQHF	TGTGCCAGTAGTGACGGACAGGGTTCATCTAATCAGCCCCAGCATTTT
TRBV18	TRBJ1-5	-	TRBD1	CASSFGQGGSQPQHF	TGTGCCAGCTCCTTCGGACAGGGGGGAAGTCAGCCCCAGCATTTT
TRBV10-3	TRBJ1-5	-	-	CAISESGRASNQPQHF	TGTGCCATCAGTGAGTCTGGCAGGGCATCCAATCAGCCCCAGCATTTT
TRBV10-2	TRBJ1-6	-	-	CASHDSAFNSPLHF	TGCGCCAGCCACGACAGTGCTTTTAATTCACCCCTCCACTTT
TRBV27	TRBJ2-1	-	-	CASSSKTGTGVRWFF	TGTGCCAGCAGTTCCAAAACCGGGACGGGGGTTAGGTGGTTCTTC
TRBV30	TRBJ1-4	-	-	CAWTDWKLGEKLFF	TGTGCCTGGACCGACTGGAAGCTTGGAGAAAAACTGTTTTTT
TRBV11-2	TRBJ1-4	few	-	CASSLGIGDSTNEKLFF	TGTGCCAGCAGCTTAGGTATAGGGGATTCAACTAATGAAAAACTGTTTTTT
TRBV29-1	TRBJ2-7	once	TRBD1	CSVQPGQGLSYEQYF	TGCAGCGTCCAACCGGGACAGGGGCTCTCCTACGAGCAGTACTTC
TRBV11-3	TRBJ1-3	-	-	CASSRSYSGNTIYF	TGTGCCAGCAGCCGGTCCTACTCTGGAAACACCATATATTTT
TRBV20-1	TRBJ2-5	few	-	CSATRGKTQYF	TGCAGCGCTACTAGGGGGAAGACCCAGTACTTC
TRBV11-3	TRBJ2-2	-	TRBD1	CASSLVTGAGELFF	TGTGCCAGCAGCTTAGTAACAGGGGCCGGGGAGCTGTTTTTT
TRBV9	TRBJ1-2	-	-	CASSAKAADYGYTF	TGTGCCAGCAGCGCTAAGGCAGCGGACTATGGCTACACCTTC
TRBV7-3	TRBJ1-5	-	-	CASSFLGHSNRPQHF	TGTGCCAGCAGCTTTCTCGGACATAGCAATCGGCCCCAGCATTTT
TRBV4-2	TRBJ2-7	once	-	CASSQDPSPYEQYF	TGTGCCAGCAGCCAAGATCCCAGTCCCTACGAGCAGTACTTC
TRBV19	TRBJ2-1	-	-	CASSIAGKNEQFF	TGTGCCAGTAGTATAGCGGGGAAAAATGAGCAGTTCTTC
TRBV9	TRBJ1-2	once	TRBD1	CASSKYSGTGSGYTF	TGTGCCAGCAGCAAATATTCCGGGACAGGGAGTGGCTACACCTTC
TRBV7-2	TRBJ1-5	-	TRBD1	CASSLSTGGSQPQHF	TGTGCCAGCAGCTTATCGACAGGGGGAAGTCAGCCCCAGCATTTT
TRBV2	TRBJ1-5	once	-	CASSDERNQPQHF	TGTGCCAGCAGTGATGAGCGGAATCAGCCCCAGCATTTT
TRBV9	TRBJ1-2	-	-	CASSGGYGYTF	TGTGCCAGCAGCGGCGGGTATGGCTACACCTTC
TRBV5-1	TRBJ2-5	-	-	CASSLSTGIEETQYF	TGCGCCAGCAGCTTATCTACAGGGATAGAAGAGACCCAGTACTTC
TRBV7-8	TRBJ1-5	-	TRBD1	CASSPMDRGRNQPQHF	TGTGCCAGCAGCCCGATGGACAGGGGGCGGAATCAGCCCCAGCATTTT
TRBV20-1	TRBJ2-7	-	-	CSARRDGEYF	TGCAGTGCCAGGAGGGACGGAGAGTACTTC
TRBV5-4	TRBJ1-2	-	TRBD1	CASSPVATGGRYGYTF	TGTGCCAGCAGCCCCGTCGCGACAGGGGGCCGGTATGGCTACACCTTC
TRBV2	TRBJ2-1	-	-	CASRGPGVVDEQFF	TGTGCCAGCAGGGGCCCCGGGGTGGTAGATGAGCAGTTCTTC